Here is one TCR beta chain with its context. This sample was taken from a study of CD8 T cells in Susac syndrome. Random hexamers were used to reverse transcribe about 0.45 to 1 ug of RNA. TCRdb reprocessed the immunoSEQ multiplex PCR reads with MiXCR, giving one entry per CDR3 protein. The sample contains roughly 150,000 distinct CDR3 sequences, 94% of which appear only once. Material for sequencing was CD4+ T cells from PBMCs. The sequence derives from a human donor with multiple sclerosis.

CDR3 sequence reads: CSASGPGGNEQFF. In DNA, the CDR3 is TGCAGTGCTAGCGGGCCCGGGGGCAATGAGCAGTTCTTC. V gene TRBV20-1 combines with J gene TRBJ2-1; TRBD2 is a possible D gene (6 bases). Per the germline V gene, CDR1 is DFQATT and CDR2 is SNEGSKA (reference sequence). The CDR3 has 13 residues. Deletions cut 3 bases from V and 6 bases from J, with 12 bases between.